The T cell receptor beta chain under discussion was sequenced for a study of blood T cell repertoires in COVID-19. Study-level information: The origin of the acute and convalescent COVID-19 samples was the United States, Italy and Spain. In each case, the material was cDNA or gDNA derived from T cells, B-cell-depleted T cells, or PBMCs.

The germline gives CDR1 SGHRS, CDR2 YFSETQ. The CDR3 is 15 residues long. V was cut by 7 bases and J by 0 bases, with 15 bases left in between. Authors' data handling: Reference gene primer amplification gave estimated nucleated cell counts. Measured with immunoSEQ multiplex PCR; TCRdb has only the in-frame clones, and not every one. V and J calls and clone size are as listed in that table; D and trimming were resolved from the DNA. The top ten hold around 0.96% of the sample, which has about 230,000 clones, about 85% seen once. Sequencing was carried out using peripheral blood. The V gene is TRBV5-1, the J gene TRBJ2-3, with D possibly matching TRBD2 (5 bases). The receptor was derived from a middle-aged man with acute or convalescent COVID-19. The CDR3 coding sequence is TGCGCCAGCCGCGAAGCGGATACTAGCACAGATACGCAGTATTTT. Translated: CASREADTSTDTQYF.